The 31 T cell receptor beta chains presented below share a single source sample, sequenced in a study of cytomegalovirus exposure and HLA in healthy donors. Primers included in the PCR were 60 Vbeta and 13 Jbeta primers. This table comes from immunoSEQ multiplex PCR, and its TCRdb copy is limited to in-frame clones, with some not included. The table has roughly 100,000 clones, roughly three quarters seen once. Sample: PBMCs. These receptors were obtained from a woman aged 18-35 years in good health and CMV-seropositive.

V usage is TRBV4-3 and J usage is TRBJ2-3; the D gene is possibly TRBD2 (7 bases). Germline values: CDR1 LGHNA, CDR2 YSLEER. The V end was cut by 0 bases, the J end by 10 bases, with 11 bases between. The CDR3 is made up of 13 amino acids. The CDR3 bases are TGCGCCAGCAGCCAAGAACGGGGGGCTCCGCAGTATTTT. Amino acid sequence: CASSQERGAPQYF.

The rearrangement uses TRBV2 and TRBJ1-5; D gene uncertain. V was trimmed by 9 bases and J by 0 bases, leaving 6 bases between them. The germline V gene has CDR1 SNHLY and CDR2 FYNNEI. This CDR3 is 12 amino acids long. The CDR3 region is CARGVSNQPQHF. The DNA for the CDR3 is TGTGCCAGAGGAGTTAGCAATCAGCCCCAGCATTTT.

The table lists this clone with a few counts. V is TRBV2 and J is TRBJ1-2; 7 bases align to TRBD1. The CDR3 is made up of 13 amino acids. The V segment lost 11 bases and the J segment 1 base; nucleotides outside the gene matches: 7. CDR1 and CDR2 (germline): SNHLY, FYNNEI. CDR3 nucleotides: TGTGCCGGCTACAGGGGCGATAACTATGGCTACACCTTC. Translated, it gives CAGYRGDNYGYTF.

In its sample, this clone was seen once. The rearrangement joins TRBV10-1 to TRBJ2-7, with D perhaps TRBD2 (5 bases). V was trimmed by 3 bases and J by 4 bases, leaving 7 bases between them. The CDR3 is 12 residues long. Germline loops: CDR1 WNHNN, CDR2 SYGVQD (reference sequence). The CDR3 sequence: CASSESGYEQYF. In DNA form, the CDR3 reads TGCGCCAGCAGTGAAAGCGGATACGAGCAGTACTTC.

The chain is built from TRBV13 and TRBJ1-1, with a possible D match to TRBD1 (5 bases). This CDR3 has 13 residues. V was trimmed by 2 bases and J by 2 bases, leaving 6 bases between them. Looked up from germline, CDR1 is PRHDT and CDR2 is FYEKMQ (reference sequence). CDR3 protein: CASSLQGNTEAFF. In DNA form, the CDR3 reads TGTGCCAGCAGCTTACAGGGTAACACTGAAGCTTTCTTT. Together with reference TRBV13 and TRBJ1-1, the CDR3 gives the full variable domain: AAGVIQSPRHLIKEKRETATLKCYPIPRHDTVYWYQQGPGQDPQFLISFYEKMQSDKGSIPDRFSAQQFSDYHSELNMSSLELGDSALYFCASSLQGNTEAFFGQGTRLTVV.

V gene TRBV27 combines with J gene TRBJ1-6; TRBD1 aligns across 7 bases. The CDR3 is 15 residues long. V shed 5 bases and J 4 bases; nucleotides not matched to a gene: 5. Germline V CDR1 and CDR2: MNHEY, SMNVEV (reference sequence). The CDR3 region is CASSPRQGYNSPLHF. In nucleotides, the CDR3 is TGTGCCAGCAGTCCCCGACAGGGATATAATTCACCCCTCCACTTT.

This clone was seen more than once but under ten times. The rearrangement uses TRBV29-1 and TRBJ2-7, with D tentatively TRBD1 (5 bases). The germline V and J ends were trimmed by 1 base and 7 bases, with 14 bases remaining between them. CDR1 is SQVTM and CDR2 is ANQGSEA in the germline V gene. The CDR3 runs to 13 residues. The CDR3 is CSVEVGRAGEQYF. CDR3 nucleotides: TGCAGCGTTGAAGTAGGCAGGGCCGGGGAGCAGTACTTC.

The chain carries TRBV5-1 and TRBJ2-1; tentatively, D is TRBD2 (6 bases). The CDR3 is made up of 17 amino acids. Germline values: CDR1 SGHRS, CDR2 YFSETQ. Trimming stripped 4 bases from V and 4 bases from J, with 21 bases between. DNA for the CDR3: TGCGCCAGCAGCCTGGATAAAGAGCGGGTGGCATACAATGAGCAGTTCTTC. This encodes CASSLDKERVAYNEQFF.

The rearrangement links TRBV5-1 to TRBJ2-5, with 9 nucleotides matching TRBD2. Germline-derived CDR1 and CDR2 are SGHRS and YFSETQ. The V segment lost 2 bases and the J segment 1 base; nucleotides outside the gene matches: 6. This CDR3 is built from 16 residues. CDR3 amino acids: CASSLASGAAQETQYF. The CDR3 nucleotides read TGCGCCAGCAGCTTAGCTAGCGGGGCCGCCCAAGAGACCCAGTACTTC.

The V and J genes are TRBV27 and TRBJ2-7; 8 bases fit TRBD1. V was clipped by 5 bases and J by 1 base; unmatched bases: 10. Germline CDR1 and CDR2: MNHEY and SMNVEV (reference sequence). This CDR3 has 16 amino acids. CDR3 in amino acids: CASSPSTGVVSYEQYF. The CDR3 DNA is TGTGCCAGCAGTCCCTCGACAGGGGTGGTATCCTACGAGCAGTACTTC.

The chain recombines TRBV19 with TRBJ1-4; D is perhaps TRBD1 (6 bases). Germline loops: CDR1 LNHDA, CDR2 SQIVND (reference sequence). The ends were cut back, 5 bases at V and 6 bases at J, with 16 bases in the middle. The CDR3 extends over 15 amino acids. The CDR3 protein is CASSGGAGVDEKLFF. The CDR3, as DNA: TGTGCCAGTAGTGGTGGGGCAGGGGTGGATGAAAAACTGTTTTTT.

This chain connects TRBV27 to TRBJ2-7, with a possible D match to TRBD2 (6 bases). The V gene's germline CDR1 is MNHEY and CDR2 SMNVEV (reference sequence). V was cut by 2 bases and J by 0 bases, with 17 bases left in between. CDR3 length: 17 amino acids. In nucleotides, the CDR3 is TGTGCCAGCAGTTTACATTTTAGCGGTCCACTCTCCTACGAGCAGTACTTC. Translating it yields CASSLHFSGPLSYEQYF.

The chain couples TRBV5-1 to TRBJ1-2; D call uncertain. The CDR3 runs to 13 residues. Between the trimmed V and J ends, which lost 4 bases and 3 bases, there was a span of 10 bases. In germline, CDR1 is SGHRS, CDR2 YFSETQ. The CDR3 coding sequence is TGCGCCAGCAGCCCTCAGAAAGACTATGGCTACACCTTC. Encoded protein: CASSPQKDYGYTF.

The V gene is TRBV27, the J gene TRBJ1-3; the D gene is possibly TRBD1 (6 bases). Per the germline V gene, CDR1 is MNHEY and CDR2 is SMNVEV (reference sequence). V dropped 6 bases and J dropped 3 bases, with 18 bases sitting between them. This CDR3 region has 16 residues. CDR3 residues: CASSPMGAVGGNTIYF. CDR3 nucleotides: TGTGCCAGCAGCCCGATGGGGGCCGTGGGTGGAAACACCATATATTTT.

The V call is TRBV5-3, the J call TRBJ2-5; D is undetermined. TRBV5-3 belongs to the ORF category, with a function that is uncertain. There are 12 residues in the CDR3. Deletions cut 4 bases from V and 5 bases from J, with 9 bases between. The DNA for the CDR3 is TGTGCCAGAAGCACTAAGAATGAGACCCAGTACTTC. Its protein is CARSTKNETQYF.

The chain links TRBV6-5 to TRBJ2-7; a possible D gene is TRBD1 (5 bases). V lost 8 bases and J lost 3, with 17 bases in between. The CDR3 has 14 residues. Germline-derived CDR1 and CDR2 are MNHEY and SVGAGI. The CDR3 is CASGWGRKNYEQYF. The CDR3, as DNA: TGTGCCAGCGGGTGGGGCAGAAAAAACTACGAGCAGTACTTC.

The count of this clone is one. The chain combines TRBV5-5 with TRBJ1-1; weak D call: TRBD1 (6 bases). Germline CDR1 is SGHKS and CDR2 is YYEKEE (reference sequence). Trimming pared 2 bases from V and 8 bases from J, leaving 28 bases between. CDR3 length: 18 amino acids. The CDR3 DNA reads TGTGCCAGCAGCTTTAGACTGGACCCGGGGGGGGGCGGTATGGAAGCTTTCTTT. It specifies CASSFRLDPGGGGMEAFF.

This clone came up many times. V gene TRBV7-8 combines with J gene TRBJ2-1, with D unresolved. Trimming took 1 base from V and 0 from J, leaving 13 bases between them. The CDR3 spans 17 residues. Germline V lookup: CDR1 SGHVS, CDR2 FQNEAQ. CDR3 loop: CASSLVEPRSSYNEQFF. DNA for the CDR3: TGTGCCAGCAGCTTAGTTGAGCCTAGGAGCTCCTACAATGAGCAGTTCTTC.

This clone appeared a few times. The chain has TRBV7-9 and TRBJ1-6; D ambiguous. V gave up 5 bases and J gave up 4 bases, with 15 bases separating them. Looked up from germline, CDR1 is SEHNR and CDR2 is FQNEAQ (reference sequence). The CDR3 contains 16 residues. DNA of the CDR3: TGTGCCAGCAGCGGAGGGCCCGCCGTTTATAATTCACCCCTCCACTTT. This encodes CASSGGPAVYNSPLHF.

CDR3 residues: CASSGTGTSGETQYF. The CDR3 region has the DNA TGTGCCAGCAGCGGAACCGGGACTAGTGGGGAGACCCAGTACTTC. The chain links TRBV9 to TRBJ2-5; TRBD2 agrees at 8 bases. The CDR3 runs to 15 residues. Looked up from germline, CDR1 is SGDLS and CDR2 is YYNGEE. V shed 3 bases, J shed 5 bases, and the junction held 9 bases outside the gene matches.

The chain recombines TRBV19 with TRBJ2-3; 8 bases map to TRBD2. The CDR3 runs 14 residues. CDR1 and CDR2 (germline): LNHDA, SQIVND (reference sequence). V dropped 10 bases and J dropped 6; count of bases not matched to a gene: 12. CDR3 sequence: CAISAGASSDTQYF. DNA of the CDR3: TGTGCCATTTCAGCGGGAGCCTCGTCGGATACGCAGTATTTT. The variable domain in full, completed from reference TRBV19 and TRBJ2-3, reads DGGITQSPKYLFRKEGQNVTLSCEQNLNHDAMYWYRQDPGQGLRLIYYSQIVNDFQKGDIAEGYSVSREKKESFPLTVTSAQKNPTAFYLCAISAGASSDTQYFGPGTRLTVL.

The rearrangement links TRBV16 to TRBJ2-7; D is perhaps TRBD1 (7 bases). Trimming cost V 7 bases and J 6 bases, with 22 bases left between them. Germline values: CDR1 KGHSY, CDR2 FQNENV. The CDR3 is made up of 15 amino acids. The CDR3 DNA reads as TGTGCCAGCAATGAGGGAAACAGGGGACTGGTCGAGCAGTACTTC. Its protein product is CASNEGNRGLVEQYF. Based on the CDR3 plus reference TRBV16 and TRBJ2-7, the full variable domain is GEEVAQTPKHLVRGEGQKAKLYCAPIKGHSYVFWYQQVLKNEFKFLISFQNENVFDETGMPKERFSAKCLPNSPCSLEIQATKLEDSAVYFCASNEGNRGLVEQYFGPGTRLTVT.

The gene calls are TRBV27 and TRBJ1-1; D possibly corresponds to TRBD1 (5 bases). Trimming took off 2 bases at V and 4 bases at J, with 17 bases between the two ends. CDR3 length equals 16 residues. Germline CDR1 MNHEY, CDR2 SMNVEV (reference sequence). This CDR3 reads CASSLIPAGGLTEAFF. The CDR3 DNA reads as TGTGCCAGCAGTTTAATACCTGCGGGGGGACTCACTGAAGCTTTCTTT.

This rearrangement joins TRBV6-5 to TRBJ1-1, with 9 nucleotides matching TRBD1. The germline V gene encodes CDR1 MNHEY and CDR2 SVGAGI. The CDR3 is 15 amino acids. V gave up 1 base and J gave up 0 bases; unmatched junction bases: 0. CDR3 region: CASSYWTGVNTEAFF. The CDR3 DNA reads TGTGCCAGCAGTTACTGGACAGGGGTGAACACTGAAGCTTTCTTT.

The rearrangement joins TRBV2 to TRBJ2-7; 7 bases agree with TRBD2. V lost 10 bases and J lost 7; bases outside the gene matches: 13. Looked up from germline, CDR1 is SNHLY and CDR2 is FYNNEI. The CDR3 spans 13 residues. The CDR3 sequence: CATTGTTFEEQYF. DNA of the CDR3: TGTGCCACCACCGGGACTACCTTCGAGGAGCAGTACTTC.

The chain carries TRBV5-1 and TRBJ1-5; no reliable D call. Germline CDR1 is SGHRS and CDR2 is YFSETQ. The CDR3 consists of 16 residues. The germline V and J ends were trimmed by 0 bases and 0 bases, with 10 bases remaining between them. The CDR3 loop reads CASSLDGRYSNQPQHF. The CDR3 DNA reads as TGCGCCAGCAGCTTGGATGGCAGATATAGCAATCAGCCCCAGCATTTT.

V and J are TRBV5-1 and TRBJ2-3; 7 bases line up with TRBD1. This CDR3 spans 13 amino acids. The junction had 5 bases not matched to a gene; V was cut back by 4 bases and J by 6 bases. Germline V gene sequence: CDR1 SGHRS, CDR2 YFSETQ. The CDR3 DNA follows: TGCGCCAGCAGCGACATCAGGGGGGATACGCAGTATTTT. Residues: CASSDIRGDTQYF.

The DNA for the CDR3 is TGTGCCAGCAGTTCCTCGACAGGGTTCAGCTATGGCTACACCTTC. Its protein product is CASSSSTGFSYGYTF. This sequence joins TRBV28 and TRBJ1-2; TRBD1 aligns across 7 bases. Unmatched junction bases numbered 9, after V lost 4 bases and J lost 4 bases. Germline values: CDR1 MDHEN, CDR2 SYDVKM. The CDR3 loop spans 15 amino acids.

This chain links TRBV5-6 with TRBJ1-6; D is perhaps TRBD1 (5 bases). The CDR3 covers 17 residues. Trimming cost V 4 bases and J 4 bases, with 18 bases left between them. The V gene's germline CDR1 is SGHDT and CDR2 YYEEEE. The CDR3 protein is CASSPPGRGVYNSPLHF. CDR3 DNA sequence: TGTGCCAGCAGCCCCCCCGGGAGGGGAGTATATAATTCACCCCTCCACTTT.

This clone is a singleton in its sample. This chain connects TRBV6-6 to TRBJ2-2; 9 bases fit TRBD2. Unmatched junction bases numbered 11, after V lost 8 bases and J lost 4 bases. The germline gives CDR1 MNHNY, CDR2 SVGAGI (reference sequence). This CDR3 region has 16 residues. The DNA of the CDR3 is TGTGCCAGCTTCACCGGGACTAGCTATATCACCGGGGAGCTGTTTTTT. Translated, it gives CASFTGTSYITGELFF.

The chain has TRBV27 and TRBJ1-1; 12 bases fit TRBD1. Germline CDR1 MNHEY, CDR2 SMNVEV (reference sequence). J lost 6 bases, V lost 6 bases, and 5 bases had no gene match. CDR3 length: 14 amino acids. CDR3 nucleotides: TGTGCCAGCAGAACGGGACAGGGGGCTTCTGAAGCTTTCTTT. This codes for CASRTGQGASEAFF.